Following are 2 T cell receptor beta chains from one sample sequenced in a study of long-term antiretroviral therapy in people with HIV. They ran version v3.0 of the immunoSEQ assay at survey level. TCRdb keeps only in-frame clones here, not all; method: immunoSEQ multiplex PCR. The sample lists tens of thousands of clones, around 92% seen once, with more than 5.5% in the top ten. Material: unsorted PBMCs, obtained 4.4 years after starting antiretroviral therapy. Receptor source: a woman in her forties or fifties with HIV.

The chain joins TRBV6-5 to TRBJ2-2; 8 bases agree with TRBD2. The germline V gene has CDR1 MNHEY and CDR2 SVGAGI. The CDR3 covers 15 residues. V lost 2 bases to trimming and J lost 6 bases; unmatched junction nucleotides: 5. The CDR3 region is CASSYAAGGPGELFF. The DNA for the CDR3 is TGTGCCAGCAGTTACGCGGCGGGGGGCCCCGGGGAGCTGTTTTTT.

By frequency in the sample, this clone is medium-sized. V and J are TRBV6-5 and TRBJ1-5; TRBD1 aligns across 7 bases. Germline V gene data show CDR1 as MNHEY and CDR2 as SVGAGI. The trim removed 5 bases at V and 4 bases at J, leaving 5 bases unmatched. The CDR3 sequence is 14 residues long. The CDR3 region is CASSQGQKNQPQHF. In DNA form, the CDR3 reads TGTGCCAGCAGTCAGGGACAGAAGAATCAGCCCCAGCATTTT.